This is a list of T cell receptor beta chains from one sample in a study of cytomegalovirus exposure and HLA in healthy donors. The assay was immunoSEQ multiplex PCR, and TCRdb's table has in-frame clones only and misses some. The sample includes around 68,000 clones, over 75% seen only once; the top ten take about 10%. Material: PBMCs. These receptors were obtained from a female donor in good health and CMV-seronegative. Each CDR3 is given with its conserved first and last residue. Each record gives: clone size, J gene, V gene, D gene, CDR3 protein, CDR3 DNA. A D gene is named only where the DNA matches it firmly. The size field is filled for only some rows; it gives once, few, many or a size class.

size: -
J: TRBJ1-6
V: TRBV5-1
D: TRBD1
CDR3: CASSSGQGRDGDSPLHF
DNA: TGCGCCAGCAGCTCCGGACAGGGGCGGGATGGGGATTCACCCCTCCACTTT

size: -
J: TRBJ1-3
V: TRBV12-5
D: -
CDR3: CASGRAPQTGNTIYF
DNA: TGTGCTAGTGGCAGGGCCCCTCAAACGGGAAACACCATATATTTT

size: -
J: TRBJ2-1
V: TRBV27
D: TRBD2
CDR3: CASSSLSKLASGNNEQFF
DNA: TGTGCCAGCAGTTCCCTATCCAAATTGGCTAGCGGTAACAATGAGCAGTTCTTC

size: once
J: TRBJ2-3
V: TRBV10-1
D: TRBD2
CDR3: CASSEYGFATSGNPDTQYF
DNA: TGCGCCAGCAGTGAGTATGGCTTCGCTACTAGCGGAAATCCAGATACGCAGTATTTT

size: -
J: TRBJ2-3
V: TRBV19
D: -
CDR3: CASSADSSDTQYF
DNA: TGTGCCAGTAGTGCGGACAGTTCAGATACGCAGTATTTT

size: few
J: TRBJ1-3
V: TRBV2
D: -
CDR3: CASSEMGVHSGNTIYF
DNA: TGTGCCAGCAGTGAAATGGGAGTGCACTCTGGAAACACCATATATTTT

size: -
J: TRBJ2-1
V: TRBV28
D: -
CDR3: CASSLWADSYNEQFF
DNA: TGTGCCAGCAGTTTATGGGCAGATTCATACAATGAGCAGTTCTTC

size: -
J: TRBJ2-6
V: TRBV2
D: -
CDR3: CASHLERSGANVLTF
DNA: TGTGCCAGCCACCTCGAGCGTTCTGGGGCCAACGTCCTGACTTTC

size: -
J: TRBJ2-7
V: TRBV25-1
D: -
CDR3: CASSVSRAQSYEQYF
DNA: TGTGCCAGCAGTGTGTCCAGGGCTCAATCCTACGAGCAGTACTTC

size: -
J: TRBJ2-1
V: TRBV7-9
D: TRBD2
CDR3: CASSLRGGYPNPYNEQFF
DNA: TGTGCCAGCAGCTTGCGGGGGGGATATCCCAACCCCTACAATGAGCAGTTCTTC

size: few
J: TRBJ2-6
V: TRBV2
D: -
CDR3: CASSPRYSGANVLTF
DNA: TGTGCCAGCAGCCCGCGCTACTCTGGGGCCAACGTCCTGACTTTC

size: -
J: TRBJ1-2
V: TRBV6-5
D: TRBD1
CDR3: CASSYPIETGSYGYTF
DNA: TGTGCCAGCAGTTACCCTATAGAGACAGGGAGCTATGGCTACACCTTC

size: -
J: TRBJ2-3
V: TRBV27
D: TRBD2
CDR3: CASSLRSRGSLTDTQYF
DNA: TGTGCCAGCAGTTTACGGTCCCGCGGGAGTCTCACAGATACGCAGTATTTT

size: -
J: TRBJ2-5
V: TRBV27
D: -
CDR3: CASSLGPKQETQYF
DNA: TGTGCCAGCAGTTTGGGGCCTAAACAAGAGACCCAGTACTTC

size: few
J: TRBJ2-6
V: TRBV9
D: -
CDR3: CASSVGLAGANVLTF
DNA: TGTGCCAGCAGCGTAGGATTAGCAGGGGCCAACGTCCTGACTTTC

size: -
J: TRBJ2-7
V: TRBV9
D: -
CDR3: CASSVGQTNYEQYF
DNA: TGTGCCAGCAGCGTAGGACAGACGAACTACGAGCAGTACTTC

size: few
J: TRBJ2-7
V: TRBV25-1
D: -
CDR3: CASSDTGRDYEQYF
DNA: TGTGCCAGCAGTGACACGGGAAGGGACTACGAGCAGTACTTC

size: -
J: TRBJ2-5
V: TRBV14
D: -
CDR3: CASSQPLEETQYF
DNA: TGTGCCAGCAGCCAACCACTAGAAGAGACCCAGTACTTC

size: -
J: TRBJ2-7
V: TRBV27
D: TRBD1
CDR3: CASTPRPPRTGWEQYF
DNA: TGTGCCAGCACCCCTCGTCCCCCCCGGACAGGGTGGGAGCAGTACTTC

size: -
J: TRBJ1-5
V: TRBV7-2
D: TRBD1
CDR3: CASSTSGQAHQPQHF
DNA: TGTGCCAGCAGCACTTCAGGACAGGCCCATCAGCCCCAGCATTTT

size: -
J: TRBJ2-5
V: TRBV9
D: -
CDR3: CASSPSLGETQYF
DNA: TGTGCCAGCAGCCCATCACTAGGAGAGACCCAGTACTTC

size: -
J: TRBJ1-2
V: TRBV6-5
D: -
CDR3: CASSYGQNYGYTF
DNA: TGTGCCAGCAGTTATGGACAGAACTATGGCTACACCTTC

size: -
J: TRBJ2-1
V: TRBV5-4
D: -
CDR3: CASSLVETVNEQFF
DNA: TGTGCCAGCAGCTTGGTTGAGACAGTCAATGAGCAGTTCTTC

size: -
J: TRBJ2-3
V: TRBV5-1
D: TRBD1
CDR3: CASSFKGATQYF
DNA: TGCGCCAGCAGCTTCAAGGGGGCCACGCAGTATTTT

size: -
J: TRBJ2-7
V: TRBV4-2
D: -
CDR3: CASSQVGQPYEQYF
DNA: TGTGCCAGCAGCCAGGTAGGACAGCCCTACGAGCAGTACTTC

size: once
J: TRBJ2-5
V: TRBV6-1
D: TRBD2
CDR3: CASSEGGGGTQYF
DNA: TGTGCCAGCAGTGAAGGGGGCGGGGGGACCCAGTACTTC

size: -
J: TRBJ1-2
V: TRBV28
D: TRBD1
CDR3: CASSIGQGLYYGYTF
DNA: TGTGCCAGCAGTATAGGACAGGGTTTATACTATGGCTACACCTTC

size: -
J: TRBJ2-7
V: TRBV11-3
D: -
CDR3: CASSPLEDNAYEQYF
DNA: TGTGCCAGCAGCCCCTTAGAAGATAATGCCTACGAGCAGTACTTC

size: -
J: TRBJ1-1
V: TRBV28
D: -
CDR3: CASSRHPMNTEAFF
DNA: TGTGCCAGCAGTCGACACCCCATGAACACTGAAGCTTTCTTT

size: -
J: TRBJ2-1
V: TRBV7-6
D: TRBD1
CDR3: CASSVSTGRVLNEQFF
DNA: TGTGCCAGCAGCGTCTCGACAGGGCGCGTTCTCAATGAGCAGTTCTTC

size: -
J: TRBJ1-3
V: TRBV4-3
D: TRBD1
CDR3: CASSQVGQGGYSGNTIYF
DNA: TGCGCCAGCAGCCAAGTCGGACAGGGAGGCTACTCTGGAAACACCATATATTTT

size: -
J: TRBJ2-7
V: TRBV28
D: -
CDR3: CASSLQGRVGYEQYF
DNA: TGTGCCAGCAGTTTACAGGGCAGGGTGGGATACGAGCAGTACTTC

size: -
J: TRBJ1-3
V: TRBV14
D: TRBD1
CDR3: CASSQTTGAEGNSF
DNA: TGTGCCAGCAGCCAAACTACAGGGGCCGAGGGAAATAGTTTT

size: few
J: TRBJ2-1
V: TRBV4-2
D: TRBD2
CDR3: CASSQDGTSAYNEQFF
DNA: TGTGCCAGCAGCCAAGATGGGACTAGCGCCTACAATGAGCAGTTCTTC

size: -
J: TRBJ1-4
V: TRBV9
D: -
CDR3: CASSVGGTEVEKLFF
DNA: TGTGCCAGCAGCGTAGGTGGCACGGAGGTTGAAAAACTGTTTTTT

size: -
J: TRBJ2-6
V: TRBV4-1
D: -
CDR3: CASSQGGLDGANVLTF
DNA: TGCGCCAGCAGCCAAGGAGGGCTTGACGGGGCCAACGTCCTGACTTTC

size: once
J: TRBJ2-3
V: TRBV5-1
D: TRBD2
CDR3: CASSLLAGGRDSTDTQYF
DNA: TGCGCCAGCAGCTTGCTAGCGGGGGGGAGAGATAGCACAGATACGCAGTATTTT

size: -
J: TRBJ2-5
V: TRBV11-2
D: TRBD2
CDR3: CASSSRSGSPGETQYF
DNA: TGTGCCAGCAGCTCTCGCAGCGGGAGTCCGGGAGAGACCCAGTACTTC

size: -
J: TRBJ2-7
V: TRBV11-2
D: TRBD2
CDR3: CASSSIAGGPYEQYF
DNA: TGTGCCAGCAGCTCAATAGCGGGAGGGCCTTACGAGCAGTACTTC